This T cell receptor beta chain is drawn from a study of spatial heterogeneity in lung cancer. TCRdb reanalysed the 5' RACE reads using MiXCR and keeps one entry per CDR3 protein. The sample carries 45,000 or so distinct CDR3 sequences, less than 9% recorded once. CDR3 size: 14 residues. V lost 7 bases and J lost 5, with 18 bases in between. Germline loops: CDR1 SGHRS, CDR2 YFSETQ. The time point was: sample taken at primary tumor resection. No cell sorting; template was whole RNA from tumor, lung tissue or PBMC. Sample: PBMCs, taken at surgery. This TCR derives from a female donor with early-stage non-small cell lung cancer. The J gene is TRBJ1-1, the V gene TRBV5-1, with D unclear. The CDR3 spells CASREEVLGTEAFF. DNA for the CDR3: TGCGCCAGCCGAGAAGAAGTATTAGGAACTGAAGCTTTCTTT.